One and the same sample provided the 3 T cell receptor beta chains below, sequenced in a study of beta chain features in type 1 diabetes. General study findings and limits: All four CD4+ subsets from Type 1 diabetes patients carried moderately but significantly shorter TCRB CDR3s.

Isolated RNA was reverse transcribed in full, so expressed TCRB transcripts were sequenced. The method was immunoSEQ multiplex PCR; TCRdb's version includes in-frame clones alone and lacks a portion of them. The sample yields 230,000 or so clones, approximately 16% seen once. These receptors' targets are unknown. Sequencing was carried out using naive CD4+ T cells from blood. The receptors shown here come from a young man with type 1 diabetes.

Here the CDR3 reads CASSLDGRSSSGANVLTF. CDR3 nucleotides: TGCGCCAGCAGCTTGGACGGCAGGTCGAGCTCTGGGGCCAACGTCCTGACTTTC. The chain has TRBV5-1 and TRBJ2-6; D call uncertain. The CDR3 consists of 18 residues. Germline values: CDR1 SGHRS, CDR2 YFSETQ. V lost 0 bases and J 0 bases, leaving 13 bases between the germline ends.

This chain links TRBV9 with TRBJ2-1; unclear D gene. V was shortened by 0 bases and J by 10 bases, with 5 bases between the two germline ends. The CDR3 spans 11 residues. Germline V gene lookup returns CDR1 SGDLS and CDR2 YYNGEE. CDR3 bases: TGTGCCAGCAGCGTAGGGGCGGAGCAGTTCTTC. The encoded protein is CASSVGAEQFF.

This clone showed up just a few times. The CDR3 DNA sequence: TGTGCCAGCAGCTTACAGCGGGAGTCCTACGAGCAGTACTTC. This sequence encodes CASSLQRESYEQYF. The genes are TRBV7-2 and TRBJ2-7; 8 bases fit TRBD2. The germline V gene encodes CDR1 SGHTA and CDR2 FQGNSA. The CDR3 totals 14 residues. The V and J ends lost 2 bases and 1 base, in that order; junction bases with no gene match: 1.